This T cell receptor beta chain was found in a study of CD8+CD57+ T cells in acquired aplastic anemia (dated by TCRdb to 2017 to 2018). Context from the whole study: A mean of 3.2 ug of DNA, ranging from roughly 0.17 to 30 ug, was extracted from sorted CD4+ and CD8+ cells. CD8+CD57+ expansion was defined as a frequency above the mean frequency observed in healthy subjects. The study at large found these results: Over 25 CD8+ CDR3 sequences were found in both patients and controls but appeared to be highly expressed in patients and within the immunodominant clones of the patients. CD8+ Simpson's diversity did not differ significantly between patients and healthy controls (P=0.060).

The CDR3 holds 16 amino acids from the cysteine to the phenylalanine. CDR3 DNA is the only sequence kept; it has 48 bases, read in frame from the first base. V and J are truncated by 8 bases and 4 bases respectively, leaving an intervening sequence of 18 bases. According to the germline V gene (reference sequence), CDR1 reads MNHEY and CDR2 reads SMNVEV. Expansion of CD8+CD57+ cells had been shown by flow cytometry in the patients chosen for sequencing. Severe acquired aplastic anemia was diagnosed in all patients according to International Study of Aplastic Anemia and Agranulocytosis and Camitta criteria. No therapy had been received by the patients at the time of blood sampling. In this study, sorted CD4+ and CD8+ T cells from the blood of healthy subjects and of severe aplastic anemia patients had their TCR repertoires deep-sequenced. In the USA, patient enrollment took place under clinicaltrials.gov protocols 00001620, 01623167, 00001397, 00071045, 00081523 and 00961064. Ficoll-Paque density gradient centrifugation was used to isolate peripheral blood mononuclear cells. Before DNA extraction, CD4+ and CD8+ T cells were sorted with FACS or magnetic beads.

Genomic DNA was used as template for profiling of TCR beta VDJ combinations and CDR3 sequences. An Illumina HiSeq 2000 was used for TCR repertoire sequencing. Per the source publication's procedure: Repertoire assessment relied on Simpson's diversity index, CDR3 size and DJ length profiles, and TRBV/TRBJ rearrangement plots. The most abundant DNA sequence in the deep sequencing data was defined as the immunodominant clone. CDR3 amino acid sequences were screened for sharing across subjects and compared with published repertoires and the VDJdb database. TCRdb reprocessing: public reads trimmed at Q25 with fastp, clones called with MiXCR, in-frame beta chains kept. Identical CDR3 proteins give one entry, which carries the most common genes and DNA. TCRdb's processing, not the authors', yielded these V and J calls. Across this sample there are 150,000 to 200,000 distinct CDR3 sequences, with 48% seen only once. The ten top clones hold about 1.7% of the sample.

This clonotype came up a few times. This clone's antigen is unknown. Base-call qualities are not available, and no considerably larger clone is one nucleotide away. The sequence links TRBV27 to TRBJ1-6, and perhaps TRBD1 as D gene, on 6 matching bases. The receptor was isolated from a human donor with aplastic anemia. The sample taken for sequencing was sorted CD4+, CD8+, or CD8+CD57+ T cells (not recorded which) from PBMCs. The CDR3 sequence is CASGSSSGTYNSPLHF. The DNA is TGTGCCAGCGGATCGTCCTCCGGGACATATAATTCACCCCTCCACTTT.